This passage covers 25 T cell receptor beta chains from one sample sequenced in a study of radiotherapy plus CTLA-4 blockade in lung cancer. Profiling relied on immunoSEQ multiplex PCR, and the TCRdb table lists in-frame clones only, not all of them. Of around 49,000 clones listed, 70% to 90% are singletons. The material sequenced was peripheral blood, taken from a patient treated with radiotherapy plus ipilimumab. These receptors were obtained from a human donor with non-small cell lung cancer whose response to radiotherapy plus ipilimumab could not be evaluated.

The chain couples TRBV29-1 to TRBJ2-1, with TRBD2 matching over 12 bases. The CDR3 consists of 13 residues. The ends lost 5 bases at V and 5 bases at J; junction bases unmatched: 1. CDR1 and CDR2 (germline): SQVTM, ANQGSEA. CDR3 coding DNA: TGCAGCGTTCGACTAGCGGGGGACAATGAGCAGTTCTTC. It encodes CSVRLAGDNEQFF.

In DNA, the CDR3 is TGTGCCAGCAAGGGAACAGGGGTCGGGCCCCAGCATTTT. Protein sequence: CASKGTGVGPQHF. The V and J genes are TRBV28 and TRBJ1-5; 7 bases are a match to TRBD1. The J segment lost 9 bases and the V segment lost 7 bases, leaving 9 bases of the junction unmatched. The germline CDR1 and CDR2 sequences are MDHEN and SYDVKM. This CDR3 comprises 13 residues.

V gene TRBV4-3 combines with J gene TRBJ1-3; 7 bases agree with TRBD1. This CDR3 is 16 amino acids long. The ends lost 0 bases at V and 1 base at J; junction bases unmatched: 3. Germline CDR1 reads LGHNA; CDR2 reads YSLEER. DNA for the CDR3: TGCGCCAGCAGCCAAGATAGACAGGGATCTGGAAACACCATATATTTT. Its protein product is CASSQDRQGSGNTIYF.

CDR3 in DNA: TGTGCCAGCAGCTTAGAAGTCGACAGACGTAATGAAAAACTGTTTTTT. It encodes CASSLEVDRRNEKLFF. The V and J genes are TRBV11-2 and TRBJ1-4; possible D gene TRBD1, 5 bases. CDR1 is SGHAT, CDR2 FQNNGV, per germline. Trimming took off 0 bases at V and 4 bases at J, with 12 bases between the two ends. This CDR3 spans 16 amino acids.

The gene calls are TRBV7-9 and TRBJ2-7; 8 bases align to TRBD1. J was trimmed by 4 bases and V by 1 base; bases with no gene match: 6. CDR3 length: 15 amino acids. Germline-derived CDR1 and CDR2 are SEHNR and FQNEAQ (reference sequence). CDR3 sequence reads: CASSLVQGARYEQYF. The CDR3 DNA reads TGTGCCAGCAGCTTAGTCCAGGGGGCAAGGTACGAGCAGTACTTC.

The chain combines TRBV7-2 with TRBJ2-7; 12 bases line up with TRBD2. Germline CDR1 is SGHTA and CDR2 is FQGNSA. Trimming cost V 5 bases and J 7 bases; bases outside gene matches: 12. The CDR3 has 16 amino acids. The CDR3 spells CASSRSASGRAEEQYF. CDR3 in DNA: TGTGCCAGCAGCCGGTCGGCTAGCGGGAGGGCCGAGGAGCAGTACTTC.

V usage is TRBV28 and J usage is TRBJ1-1; D is perhaps TRBD1 (5 bases). This CDR3 contains 15 residues. Trimming took off 3 bases at V and 0 bases at J, with 11 bases between the two ends. Germline V gene lookup returns CDR1 MDHEN and CDR2 SYDVKM. CDR3 DNA sequence: TGTGCCAGCAGTTTGACAGCCAGTATGAACACTGAAGCTTTCTTT. Amino acid sequence: CASSLTASMNTEAFF.

The V gene is TRBV7-9, the J gene TRBJ2-2; possible D gene TRBD2, 6 bases. Germline lookup yields CDR1 SEHNR and CDR2 FQNEAQ (reference sequence). Trimming pared 5 bases from V and 5 bases from J, leaving 18 bases between. The CDR3 is made up of 16 amino acids. CDR3 sequence (DNA): TGTGCCAGCAGCCAGATAGCGGACCCGAGGACCGGGGAGCTGTTTTTT. The encoded protein is CASSQIADPRTGELFF.

The CDR3 sequence: CASSTSFFEAFF. DNA for the CDR3: TGTGCCAGCAGCACATCTTTCTTTGAAGCTTTCTTT. The V call is TRBV28, the J call TRBJ1-1; unclear D gene. The CDR3 has 12 residues. Trimming removed 6 bases at V and 7 bases at J, with 12 bases between. Germline V gene sequence: CDR1 MDHEN, CDR2 SYDVKM.

The chain recombines TRBV7-2 with TRBJ2-4, with D hard to call. CDR3 length: 15 amino acids. V lost 2 bases and J lost 0, with 8 bases in between. Germline V gives CDR1 SGHTA, CDR2 FQGNSA. CDR3 in DNA: TGTGCCAGCAGCTTATACGCAGGAGCCAAAAACATTCAGTACTTC. Translation gives CASSLYAGAKNIQYF. Drawing the rest from reference TRBV7-2 and TRBJ2-4, the complete variable domain is GAGVSQSPSNKVTEKGKDVELRCDPISGHTALYWYRQSLGQGLEFLIYFQGNSAPDKSGLPSDRFSAERTGGSVSTLTIQRTQQEDSAVYLCASSLYAGAKNIQYFGAGTRLSVL.

This chain joins TRBV28 and TRBJ1-5; D may be TRBD1 (6 bases). The CDR3 has 15 residues. Looked up from germline, CDR1 is MDHEN and CDR2 is SYDVKM. V lost 3 bases and J lost 0, with 9 bases in between. CDR3 DNA sequence: TGTGCCAGCAGTTTTAGGACAGCTAGCAATCAGCCCCAGCATTTT. It codes for CASSFRTASNQPQHF.

This rearrangement joins TRBV7-8 to TRBJ1-1; D may be TRBD1 (6 bases). Deletions cut 2 bases from V and 2 bases from J, with 18 bases between. This CDR3 has 17 residues. Germline V gene sequence: CDR1 SGHVS, CDR2 FQNEAQ. The CDR3 DNA follows: TGTGCCAGCAGCTTAAGGACTTCGGGACAAAGCAACACTGAAGCTTTCTTT. Translation: CASSLRTSGQSNTEAFF.

The J gene is TRBJ2-1, the V gene TRBV11-2, with D possibly matching TRBD2 (5 bases). The CDR3 is 15 residues long. Germline V gives CDR1 SGHAT, CDR2 FQNNGV. The ends were cut back, 5 bases at V and 2 bases at J, with 13 bases in the middle. The CDR3, as DNA: TGTGCCAGCAGCAATGTAGCGACCCCCTACAATGAGCAGTTCTTC. Translated, it gives CASSNVATPYNEQFF.

This clone has just one count. One end of the junction is discordant with germline, which a read error may explain. The gene calls are TRBV5-8 and TRBJ2-4; D unresolved. The length of the CDR3 is 15 residues. The germline gives CDR1 SGHTS, CDR2 YDEGEE. The CDR3 DNA reads TGTGCCAGCAACTTGATACTCCGAGCCAAAAACATTCAGTACTTC. Translated: CASNLILRAKNIQYF.

This chain joins TRBV9 and TRBJ1-3; 8 nucleotides agree with TRBD1. CDR3 length: 15 amino acids. Germline trimming cut 1 base from V and 9 bases from J; bases unmatched to any gene: 9. The germline V gene encodes CDR1 SGDLS and CDR2 YYNGEE. The CDR3 protein is CASSVTPRGPSTIYF. CDR3 in DNA: TGTGCCAGCAGCGTAACCCCCAGGGGGCCTAGCACCATATATTTT.

The genes are TRBV6-4 and TRBJ2-2, with 11 positions matching TRBD2. Losses at the gene ends were 6 bases for V and 4 bases for J; bases not matched to a gene: 7. The CDR3 is 16 residues long. Looked up from germline, CDR1 is MRHNA and CDR2 is SNTAGT. The CDR3 DNA follows: TGTGCCAGCAGAACACTAGCGGGAGACCTCACCGGGGAGCTGTTTTTT. The encoded protein is CASRTLAGDLTGELFF.

V gene TRBV5-4 combines with J gene TRBJ2-7, with D perhaps TRBD2 (6 bases). Germline V gene sequence: CDR1 SGHNT, CDR2 YYREEE (reference sequence). This CDR3 is built from 15 residues. V shed 4 bases and J shed 1 base, with 15 bases lying between them. CDR3 coding DNA: TGTGCCAGCAGCATGGGACTGGCGGGATCCTACGAGCAGTACTTC. It is translated as CASSMGLAGSYEQYF. The whole variable domain, remainder taken from reference TRBV5-4 and TRBJ2-7, is ETGVTQSPTHLIKTRGQQVTLRCSSQSGHNTVSWYQQALGQGPQFIFQYYREEENGRGNFPPRFSGLQFPNYSSELNVNALELDDSALYLCASSMGLAGSYEQYFGPGTRLTVT.

This sequence joins TRBV6-5 and TRBJ2-7, with 7 bases that match TRBD1. CDR3 length: 13 amino acids. V lost 6 bases and J lost 6; bases outside the gene matches: 8. Germline V lookup: CDR1 MNHEY, CDR2 SVGAGI. For the CDR3, the DNA is TGTGCCAGCAGGGAGACAGGGACAGCCGAGCAGTACTTC. It encodes CASRETGTAEQYF.

The chain is built from TRBV7-2 and TRBJ1-1; TRBD1 is a possible D gene (5 bases). The CDR3 runs 15 residues. Germline CDR1 and CDR2: SGHTA and FQGNSA. Trimming removed 4 bases at V and 10 bases at J, with 22 bases between. This CDR3 reads CASSSRQLPPTGAFF. CDR3 coding DNA: TGTGCCAGCAGCTCCAGACAGTTACCTCCAACGGGAGCTTTCTTT.

The chain uses TRBV28 and TRBJ1-2, with D unclear. Germline V CDR1 and CDR2: MDHEN, SYDVKM. V shed 1 base and J shed 0 bases, with 9 bases lying between them. The length of the CDR3 is 15 residues. CDR3 DNA sequence: TGTGCCAGCAGTTTATTAGAATATACTAACTATGGCTACACCTTC. Amino acid sequence: CASSLLEYTNYGYTF.

The chain has TRBV18 and TRBJ2-3; a weak D match, TRBD1 (6 bases). V lost 1 base to trimming and J lost 4 bases, with 9 bases between them. The CDR3 spans 14 residues. CDR1 is KGHSH, CDR2 LQKENI, per germline. CDR3 loop: CASSPLTGSDTQYF. The CDR3 region has the DNA TGTGCCAGCTCACCACTAACAGGGTCAGATACGCAGTATTTT. The full variable domain, rest sourced from reference TRBV18 and TRBJ2-3, is NAGVMQNPRHLVRRRGQEARLRCSPMKGHSHVYWYRQLPEEGLKFMVYLQKENIIDESGMPKERFSAEFPKEGPSILRIQQVVRGDSAAYFCASSPLTGSDTQYFGPGTRLTVL.

V gene TRBV29-1 combines with J gene TRBJ1-4, with 7 bases aligning to TRBD1. Germline CDR1 reads SQVTM; CDR2 reads ANQGSEA. J gave up 5 bases and V 4 bases, and 4 bases lay outside the gene matches. CDR3 length: 13 amino acids. The CDR3 DNA reads as TGCAGCGTTGCCGGGACAGCAAATGAAAAACTGTTTTTT. Residues: CSVAGTANEKLFF.

J is TRBJ2-5 and V is TRBV6-6, with D tentatively TRBD2 (5 bases). Between the trimmed V and J ends, which lost 4 bases and 7 bases, there was a span of 13 bases. The CDR3 spans 13 residues. Germline assignment: CDR1 MNHNY and CDR2 SVGAGI (reference sequence). The CDR3 is CASSSGVAGTQYF. The CDR3 DNA follows: TGTGCCAGCAGTTCCGGGGTAGCAGGGACCCAGTACTTC.

This clone is a singleton in its sample. The chain recombines TRBV9 with TRBJ2-1; D is possibly TRBD2 (5 bases). The CDR3 runs 16 residues. V was clipped by 0 bases and J by 4 bases, with 14 bases between them. Germline lookup yields CDR1 SGDLS and CDR2 YYNGEE. Written as DNA, the CDR3 is TGTGCCAGCAGCGTAGTCCCCAGCGGCGATTACAATGAGCAGTTCTTC. It specifies CASSVVPSGDYNEQFF. The whole variable domain, remainder taken from reference TRBV9 and TRBJ2-1, is DSGVTQTPKHLITATGQRVTLRCSPRSGDLSVYWYQQSLDQGLQFLIQYYNGEERAKGNILERFSAQQFPDLHSELNLSSLELGDSALYFCASSVVPSGDYNEQFFGPGTRLTVL.

J is TRBJ2-5 and V is TRBV4-3; 10 nucleotides agree with TRBD2. The J segment lost 11 bases and the V segment lost 1 base, leaving 10 bases of the junction unmatched. Germline values: CDR1 LGHNA, CDR2 YSLEER. The CDR3 length is 15 residues. The CDR3 loop reads CASSQAASGRGEQYF. The CDR3 nucleotides read TGCGCCAGCAGCCAAGCCGCTAGCGGGAGAGGTGAGCAGTACTTC.